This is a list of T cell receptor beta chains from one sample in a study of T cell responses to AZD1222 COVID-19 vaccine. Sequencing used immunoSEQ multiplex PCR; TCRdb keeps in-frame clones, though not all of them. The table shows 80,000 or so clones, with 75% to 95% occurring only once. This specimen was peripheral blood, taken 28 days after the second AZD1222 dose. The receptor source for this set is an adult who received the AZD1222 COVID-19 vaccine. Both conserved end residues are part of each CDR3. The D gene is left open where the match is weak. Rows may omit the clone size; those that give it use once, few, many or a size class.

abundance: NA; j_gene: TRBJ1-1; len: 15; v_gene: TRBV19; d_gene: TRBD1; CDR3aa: CAARKQGAPWTEAFF; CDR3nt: TGTGCCGCACGGAAACAGGGGGCGCCGTGGACTGAAGCTTTCTTT
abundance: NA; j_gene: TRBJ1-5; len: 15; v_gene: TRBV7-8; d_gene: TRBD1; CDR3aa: CASSLRGQGHQPQHF; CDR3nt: TGTGCCAGCAGCTTGAGGGGACAGGGCCATCAGCCCCAGCATTTT
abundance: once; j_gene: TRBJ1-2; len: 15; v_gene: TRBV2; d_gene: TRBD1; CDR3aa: CASSDRTGTHYGYTF; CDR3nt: TGTGCCAGCAGCGACCGGACAGGGACTCACTATGGCTACACCTTC
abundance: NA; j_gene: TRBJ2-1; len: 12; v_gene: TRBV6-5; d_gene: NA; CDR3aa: CASRLTSSEQFF; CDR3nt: TGTGCCAGCAGGCTTACTAGCAGTGAGCAGTTCTTC
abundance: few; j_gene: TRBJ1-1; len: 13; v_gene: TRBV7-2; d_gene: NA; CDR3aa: CASSLDLNTEAFF; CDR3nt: TGTGCCAGCAGCTTAGACCTGAACACTGAAGCTTTCTTT
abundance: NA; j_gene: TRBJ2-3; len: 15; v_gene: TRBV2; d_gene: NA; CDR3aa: CASSRLSGGTDTQYF; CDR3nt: TGTGCCAGCAGTCGGTTGTCCGGGGGCACAGATACGCAGTATTTT
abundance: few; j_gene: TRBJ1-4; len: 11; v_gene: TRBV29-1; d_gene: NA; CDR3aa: CSVDDVGKLFF; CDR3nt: TGCAGCGTTGACGATGTGGGAAAACTGTTTTTT
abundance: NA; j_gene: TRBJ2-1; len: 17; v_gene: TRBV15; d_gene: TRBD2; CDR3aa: CATSRVAGGSWDNEQFF; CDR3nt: TGTGCCACCAGCAGAGTTGCGGGGGGCTCGTGGGATAATGAGCAGTTCTTC
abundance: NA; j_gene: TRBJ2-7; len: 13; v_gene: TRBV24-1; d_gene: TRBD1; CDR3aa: CATSDWDSYEQYF; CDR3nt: TGTGCCACCAGTGATTGGGACAGCTACGAGCAGTACTTC
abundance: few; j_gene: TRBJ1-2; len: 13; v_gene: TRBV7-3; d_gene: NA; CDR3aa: CASSLSQGRGYTF; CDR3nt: TGTGCCAGCAGCTTAAGTCAAGGACGGGGCTACACCTTC
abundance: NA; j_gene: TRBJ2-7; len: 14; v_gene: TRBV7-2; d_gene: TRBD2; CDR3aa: CASSLVGLAGEQYF; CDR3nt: TGTGCCAGCAGCTTAGTGGGACTAGCGGGTGAGCAGTACTTC
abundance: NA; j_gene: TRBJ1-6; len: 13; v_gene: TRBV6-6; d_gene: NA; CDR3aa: CASSNGGNSPLHF; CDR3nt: TGTGCCAGCAGTAACGGGGGTAATTCACCCCTCCACTTT
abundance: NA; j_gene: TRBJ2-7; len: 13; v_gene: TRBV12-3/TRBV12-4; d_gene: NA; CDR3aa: CASSFGGGYEQYF; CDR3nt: TGTGCCAGCAGTTTCGGGGGTGGCTACGAGCAGTACTTC
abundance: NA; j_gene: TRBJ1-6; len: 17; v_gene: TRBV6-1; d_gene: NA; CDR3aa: CASSELGGGSFNSPLHF; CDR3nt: TGTGCCAGCAGTGAATTGGGGGGAGGGTCCTTCAATTCACCCCTCCACTTT
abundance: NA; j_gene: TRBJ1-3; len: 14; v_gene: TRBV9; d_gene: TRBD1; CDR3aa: CASTPPGQGDTIYF; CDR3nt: TGTGCCAGCACCCCACCTGGACAGGGGGACACCATATATTTT
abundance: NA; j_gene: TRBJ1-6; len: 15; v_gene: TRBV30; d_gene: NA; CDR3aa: CAWGNNGIYNSPLHF; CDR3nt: TGTGCCTGGGGAAACAACGGAATTTATAATTCACCCCTCCACTTT
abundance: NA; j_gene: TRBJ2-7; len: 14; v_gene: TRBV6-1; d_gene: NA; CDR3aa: CASSEKGTTYEQYF; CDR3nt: TGTGCCAGCAGTGAAAAGGGGACAACCTACGAGCAGTACTTC
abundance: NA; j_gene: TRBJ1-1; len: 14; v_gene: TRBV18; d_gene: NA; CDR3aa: CASSPPVMNTEAFF; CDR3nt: TGTGCCAGCTCACCGCCAGTCATGAACACTGAAGCTTTCTTT
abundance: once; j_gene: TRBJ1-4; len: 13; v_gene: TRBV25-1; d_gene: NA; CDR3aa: CASRVSTNEKLFF; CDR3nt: TGTGCCAGCAGGGTTTCTACTAATGAAAAACTGTTTTTT
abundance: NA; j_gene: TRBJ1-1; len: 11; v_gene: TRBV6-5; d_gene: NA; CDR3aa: CASIGNTEAFF; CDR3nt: TGTGCCAGCATAGGGAACACTGAAGCTTTCTTT
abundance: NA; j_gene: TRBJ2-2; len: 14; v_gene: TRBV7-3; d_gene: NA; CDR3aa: CASRAGGLAGELFF; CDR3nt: TGTGCCAGCAGAGCTGGGGGGCTGGCCGGGGAGCTGTTTTTT
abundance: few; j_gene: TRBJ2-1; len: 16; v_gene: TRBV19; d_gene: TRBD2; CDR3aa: CASSLRLAGGVNEQFF; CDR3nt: TGTGCCAGTAGTCTTCGACTAGCGGGGGGGGTCAATGAGCAGTTCTTC
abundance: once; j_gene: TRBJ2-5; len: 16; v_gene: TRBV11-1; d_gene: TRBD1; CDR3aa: CASSLLGQGADETQYF; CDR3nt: TGTGCCAGCAGCCTCCTGGGACAGGGGGCGGATGAGACCCAGTACTTC
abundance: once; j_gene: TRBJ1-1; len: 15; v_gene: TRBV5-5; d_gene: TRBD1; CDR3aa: CASSLGAGGTDEAFF; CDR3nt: TGTGCCAGCAGCTTGGGGGCAGGGGGTACTGATGAAGCTTTCTTT
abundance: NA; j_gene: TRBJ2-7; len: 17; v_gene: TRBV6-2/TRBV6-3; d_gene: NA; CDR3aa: CASSSWPGTLSSYEQYF; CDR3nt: TGTGCCAGCAGTTCGTGGCCCGGGACTCTCTCCTCCTACGAGCAGTACTTC
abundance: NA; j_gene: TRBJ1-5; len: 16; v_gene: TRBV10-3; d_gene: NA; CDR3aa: CAISESPPGGRQPQHF; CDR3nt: TGTGCCATCAGTGAGTCCCCCCCCGGGGGCCGACAGCCCCAGCATTTT
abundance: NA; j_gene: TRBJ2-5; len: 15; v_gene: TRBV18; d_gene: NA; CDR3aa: CASSRPGLKKETQYF; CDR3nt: TGTGCCAGCTCACGCCCGGGACTGAAAAAAGAGACCCAGTACTTC
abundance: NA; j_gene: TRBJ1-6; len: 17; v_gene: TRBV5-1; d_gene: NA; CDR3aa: CASSLAPGGSYNSPLHF; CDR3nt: TGCGCCAGCAGCTTGGCCCCGGGTGGCTCCTATAATTCACCCCTCCACTTT
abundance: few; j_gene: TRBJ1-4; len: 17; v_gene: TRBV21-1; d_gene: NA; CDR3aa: CASSKEGGGRVSEKLFF; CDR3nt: TGTGCCAGCAGCAAAGAAGGAGGGGGCAGGGTGAGTGAAAAACTGTTTTTT
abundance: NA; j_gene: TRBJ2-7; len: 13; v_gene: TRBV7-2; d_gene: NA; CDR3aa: CASSLEWAPEQYF; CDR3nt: TGTGCCAGCAGCTTAGAGTGGGCCCCCGAGCAGTACTTC